The entry below gives a single T cell receptor (beta chain) sequence along with its context. The data belong to a study of shared clonotypes between healthy human individuals. This CDR3 is built from 15 residues. V gave up 1 base and J gave up 4 bases, with 11 bases separating them. CDR1 and CDR2 from the germline V gene are MGHRA and YSYEKL. Every immunoSEQ plate was one replicate of a subset's evenly spread DNA. TCRdb's copy holds only in-frame clones and misses some; the assay was immunoSEQ multiplex PCR. The sample holds millions of clones, more than 90% seen once. The sequence came from a man between 18 and 35 years old in good health. The V call is TRBV4-1, the J call TRBJ1-3; D unclear. Sequenced material: naive CD4+ T cells sorted from blood. Subset specified: CD45RA+ positively selected. The CDR3 bases are TGCGCCAGCAGCCAAGTGGTTTCGGTAGGAAACACCATATATTTT. Its translation is CASSQVVSVGNTIYF.